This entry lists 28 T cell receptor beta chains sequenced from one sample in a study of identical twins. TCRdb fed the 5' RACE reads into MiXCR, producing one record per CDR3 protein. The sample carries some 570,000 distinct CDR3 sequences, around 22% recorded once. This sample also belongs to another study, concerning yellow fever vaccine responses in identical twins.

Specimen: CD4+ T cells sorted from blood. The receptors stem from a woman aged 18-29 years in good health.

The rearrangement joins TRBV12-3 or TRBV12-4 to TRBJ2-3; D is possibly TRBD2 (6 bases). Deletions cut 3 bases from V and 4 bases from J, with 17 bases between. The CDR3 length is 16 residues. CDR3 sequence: CASSFIGTLGADTQYF. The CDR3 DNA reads TGTGCCAGCAGTTTTATCGGGACTCTTGGGGCAGATACGCAGTATTTT.

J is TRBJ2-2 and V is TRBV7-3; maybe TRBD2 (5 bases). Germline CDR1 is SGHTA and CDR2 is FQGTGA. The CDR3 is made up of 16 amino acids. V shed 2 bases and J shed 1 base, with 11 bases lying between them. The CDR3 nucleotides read TGTGCCAGCAGCTTACGGTTTAGCGTGAACACCGGGGAGCTGTTTTTT. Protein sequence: CASSLRFSVNTGELFF.

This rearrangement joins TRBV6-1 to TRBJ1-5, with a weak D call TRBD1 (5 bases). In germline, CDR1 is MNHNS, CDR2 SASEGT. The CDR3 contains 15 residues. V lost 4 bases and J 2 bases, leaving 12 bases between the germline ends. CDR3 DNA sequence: TGTGCCAGCAGTGTAGGGACGGCGGGCAATCAGCCCCAGCATTTT. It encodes CASSVGTAGNQPQHF.

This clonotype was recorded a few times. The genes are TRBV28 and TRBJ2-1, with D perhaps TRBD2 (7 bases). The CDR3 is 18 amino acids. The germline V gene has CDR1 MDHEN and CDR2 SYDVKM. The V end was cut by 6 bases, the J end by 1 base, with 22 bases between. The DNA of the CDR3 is TGTGCCAGCAGCCAGGGGTGGGACCTGGGGGGGTCCTACAATGAGCAGTTCTTC. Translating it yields CASSQGWDLGGSYNEQFF.

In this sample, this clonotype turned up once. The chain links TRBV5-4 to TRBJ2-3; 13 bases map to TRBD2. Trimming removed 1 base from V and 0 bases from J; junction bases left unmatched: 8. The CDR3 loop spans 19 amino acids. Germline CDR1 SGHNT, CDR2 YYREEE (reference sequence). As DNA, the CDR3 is TGTGCCAGCAGCTTGACGGGACTAGCGGGGCCTACTAGCACAGATACGCAGTATTTT. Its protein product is CASSLTGLAGPTSTDTQYF.

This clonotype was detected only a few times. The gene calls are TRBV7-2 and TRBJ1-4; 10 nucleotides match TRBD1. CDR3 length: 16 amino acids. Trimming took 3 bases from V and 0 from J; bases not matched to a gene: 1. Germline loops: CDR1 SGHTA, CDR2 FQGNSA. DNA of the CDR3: TGTGCCAGCAGCTTGGGACAGGGGACAACTAATGAAAAACTGTTTTTT. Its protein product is CASSLGQGTTNEKLFF.

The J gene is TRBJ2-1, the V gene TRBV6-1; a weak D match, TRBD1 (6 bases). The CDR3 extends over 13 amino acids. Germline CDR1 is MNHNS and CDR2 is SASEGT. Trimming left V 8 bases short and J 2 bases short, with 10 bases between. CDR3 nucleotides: TGTGCCAGCTCAGGACAGCCCTACAATGAGCAGTTCTTC. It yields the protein CASSGQPYNEQFF.

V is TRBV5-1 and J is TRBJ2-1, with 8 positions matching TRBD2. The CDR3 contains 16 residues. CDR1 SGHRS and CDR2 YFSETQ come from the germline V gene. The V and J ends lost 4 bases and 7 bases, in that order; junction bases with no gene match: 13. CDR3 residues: CASSPTSASGGNEQFF. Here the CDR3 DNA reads TGCGCCAGCAGCCCTACTAGCGCCTCGGGGGGGAATGAGCAGTTCTTC.

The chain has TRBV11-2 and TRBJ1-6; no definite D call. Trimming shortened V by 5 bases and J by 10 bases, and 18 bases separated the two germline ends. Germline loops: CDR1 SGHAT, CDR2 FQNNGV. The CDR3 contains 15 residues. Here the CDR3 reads CASSPQADSGSPLHF. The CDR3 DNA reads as TGTGCCAGCAGCCCCCAAGCGGACTCGGGATCACCCCTCCACTTT.

CDR3 DNA: TGTGCCAGCAGTGAAGGCACAGATACGCAGTATTTT. Translating gives CASSEGTDTQYF. The rearrangement uses TRBV6-1 and TRBJ2-3; D gene ambiguous. Germline V gene data show CDR1 as MNHNS and CDR2 as SASEGT. The V end lost 1 base, the J end lost 1 base, and 0 bases lay between the germline ends. The CDR3 runs to 12 residues.

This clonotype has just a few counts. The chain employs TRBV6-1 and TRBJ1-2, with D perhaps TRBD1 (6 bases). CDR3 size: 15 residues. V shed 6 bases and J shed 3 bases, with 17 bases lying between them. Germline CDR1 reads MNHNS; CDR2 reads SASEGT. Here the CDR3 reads CASRGLTGSDYGYTF. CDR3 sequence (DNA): TGTGCCAGCAGGGGTCTGACAGGTTCTGACTATGGCTACACCTTC.

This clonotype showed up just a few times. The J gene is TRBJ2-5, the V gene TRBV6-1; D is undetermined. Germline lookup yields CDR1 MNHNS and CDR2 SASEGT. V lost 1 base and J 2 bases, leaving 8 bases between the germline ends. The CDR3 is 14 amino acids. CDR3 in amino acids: CASSEVTVQETQYF. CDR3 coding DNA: TGTGCCAGCAGTGAAGTTACGGTGCAAGAGACCCAGTACTTC.

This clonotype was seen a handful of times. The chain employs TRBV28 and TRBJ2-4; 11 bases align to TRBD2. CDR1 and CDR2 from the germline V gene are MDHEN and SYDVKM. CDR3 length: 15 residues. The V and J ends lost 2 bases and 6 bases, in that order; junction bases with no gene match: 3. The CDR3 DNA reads TGTGCCAGCAGTTTAAGTACTAGCGGGAGAAACATTCAGTACTTC. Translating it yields CASSLSTSGRNIQYF. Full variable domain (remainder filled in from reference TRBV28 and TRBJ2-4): DVKVTQSSRYLVKRTGEKVFLECVQDMDHENMFWYRQDPGLGLRLIYFSYDVKMKEKGDIPEGYSVSREKKERFSLILESASTNQTSMYLCASSLSTSGRNIQYFGAGTRLSVL.

CDR3 residues: CASIPRGRNTDTQYF. The CDR3 DNA reads TGTGCCAGCATCCCGAGGGGGAGGAACACAGATACGCAGTATTTT. The chain combines TRBV12-3 or TRBV12-4 with TRBJ2-3; D is perhaps TRBD1 or TRBD2 (6 bases each). V was trimmed by 7 bases and J by 2 bases, leaving 16 bases between them. The CDR3 extends over 15 amino acids.

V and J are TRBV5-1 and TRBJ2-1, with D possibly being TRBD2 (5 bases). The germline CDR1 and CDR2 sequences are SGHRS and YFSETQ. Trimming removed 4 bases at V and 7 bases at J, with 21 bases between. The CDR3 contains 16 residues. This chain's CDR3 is CASSPGDSRTGNEQFF. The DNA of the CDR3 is TGCGCCAGCAGCCCAGGTGATTCCCGGACGGGGAATGAGCAGTTCTTC. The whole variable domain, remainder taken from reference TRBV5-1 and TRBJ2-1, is KAGVTQTPRYLIKTRGQQVTLSCSPISGHRSVSWYQQTPGQGLQFLFEYFSETQRNKGNFPGRFSGRQFSNSRSEMNVSTLELGDSALYLCASSPGDSRTGNEQFFGPGTRLTVL.

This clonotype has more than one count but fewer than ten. The CDR3 DNA follows: TGTGCCAGCCGGGGGACACCTAGCAATCAGCCCCAGCATTTT. Translated, it gives CASRGTPSNQPQHF. The chain links TRBV2 to TRBJ1-5; tentative D call: TRBD1 (6 bases). The CDR3 extends over 14 amino acids. V gave up 8 bases and J gave up 0 bases, with 11 bases separating them. The germline V gene encodes CDR1 SNHLY and CDR2 FYNNEI.

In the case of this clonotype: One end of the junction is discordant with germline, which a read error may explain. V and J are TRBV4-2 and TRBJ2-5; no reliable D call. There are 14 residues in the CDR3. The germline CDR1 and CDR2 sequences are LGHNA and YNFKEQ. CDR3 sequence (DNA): TGTGCCAGCAGGCAAGATCTGACCAAAGAGACCCAGTACTTC. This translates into CASRQDLTKETQYF.

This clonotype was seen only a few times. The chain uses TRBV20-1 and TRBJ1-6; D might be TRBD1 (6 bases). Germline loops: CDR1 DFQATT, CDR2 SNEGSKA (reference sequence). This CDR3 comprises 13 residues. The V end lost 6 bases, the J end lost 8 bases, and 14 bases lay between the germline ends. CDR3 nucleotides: TGCAGTGCCCGGACAGAGGGCGATTCACCCCTCCACTTT. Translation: CSARTEGDSPLHF.

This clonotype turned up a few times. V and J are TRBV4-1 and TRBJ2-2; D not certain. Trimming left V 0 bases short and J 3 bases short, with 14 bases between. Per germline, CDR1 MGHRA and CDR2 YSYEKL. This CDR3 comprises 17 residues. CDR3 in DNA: TGCGCCAGCAGCCAAGATCGATTCGAGGCATACACCGGGGAGCTGTTTTTT. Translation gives CASSQDRFEAYTGELFF.

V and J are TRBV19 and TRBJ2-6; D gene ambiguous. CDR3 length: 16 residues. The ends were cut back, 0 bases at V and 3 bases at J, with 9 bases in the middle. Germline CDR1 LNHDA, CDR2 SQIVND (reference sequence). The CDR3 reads CASSIEGGVGANVLTF. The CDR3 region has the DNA TGTGCCAGTAGTATAGAGGGCGGAGTTGGGGCCAACGTCCTGACTTTC.

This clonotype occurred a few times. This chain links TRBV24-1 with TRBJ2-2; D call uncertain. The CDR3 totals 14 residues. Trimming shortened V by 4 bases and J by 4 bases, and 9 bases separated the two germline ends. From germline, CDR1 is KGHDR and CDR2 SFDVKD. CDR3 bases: TGTGCCACCAGTGAGGCAGGTCTCACCGGGGAGCTGTTTTTT. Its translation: CATSEAGLTGELFF.

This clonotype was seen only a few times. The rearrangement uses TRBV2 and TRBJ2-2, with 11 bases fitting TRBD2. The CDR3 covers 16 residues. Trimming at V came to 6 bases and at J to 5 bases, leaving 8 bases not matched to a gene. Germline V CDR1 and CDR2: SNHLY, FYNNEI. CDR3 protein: CASRDIAGGRTGELFF. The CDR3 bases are TGTGCCAGCAGAGACATAGCGGGGGGGCGAACCGGGGAGCTGTTTTTT.

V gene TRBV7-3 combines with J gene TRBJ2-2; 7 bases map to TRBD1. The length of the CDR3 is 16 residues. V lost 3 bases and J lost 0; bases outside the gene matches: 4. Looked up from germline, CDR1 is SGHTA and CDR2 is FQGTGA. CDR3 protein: CASSFAGTANTGELFF. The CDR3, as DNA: TGTGCCAGCAGCTTTGCCGGGACAGCGAACACCGGGGAGCTGTTTTTT.

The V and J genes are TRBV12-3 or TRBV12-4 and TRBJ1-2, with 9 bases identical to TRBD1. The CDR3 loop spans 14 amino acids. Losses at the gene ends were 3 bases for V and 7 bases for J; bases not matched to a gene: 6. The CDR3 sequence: CASSLKGQGFGYTF. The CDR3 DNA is TGTGCCAGCAGTTTGAAGGGACAGGGATTTGGCTACACCTTC.

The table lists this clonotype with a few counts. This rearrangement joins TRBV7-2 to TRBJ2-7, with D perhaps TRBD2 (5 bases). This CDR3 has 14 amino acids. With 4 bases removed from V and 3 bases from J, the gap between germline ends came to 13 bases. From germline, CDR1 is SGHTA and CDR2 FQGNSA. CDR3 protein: CASSSGITDYEQYF. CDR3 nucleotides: TGTGCCAGCAGCTCGGGGATTACTGACTACGAGCAGTACTTC.

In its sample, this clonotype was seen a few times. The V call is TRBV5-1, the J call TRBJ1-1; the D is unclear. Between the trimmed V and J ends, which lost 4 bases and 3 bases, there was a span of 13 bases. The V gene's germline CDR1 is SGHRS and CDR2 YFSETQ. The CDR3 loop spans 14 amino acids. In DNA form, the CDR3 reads TGCGCCAGCAGCCAACTCTCCTGGGACACTGAAGCTTTCTTT. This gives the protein CASSQLSWDTEAFF.

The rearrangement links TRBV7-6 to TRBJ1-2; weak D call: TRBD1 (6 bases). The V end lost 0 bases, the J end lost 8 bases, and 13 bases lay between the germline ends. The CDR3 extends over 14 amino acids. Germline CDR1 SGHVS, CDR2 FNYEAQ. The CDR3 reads CASSLAGPGEGYTF. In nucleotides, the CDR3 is TGTGCCAGCAGCTTAGCAGGGCCAGGGGAAGGCTACACCTTC.

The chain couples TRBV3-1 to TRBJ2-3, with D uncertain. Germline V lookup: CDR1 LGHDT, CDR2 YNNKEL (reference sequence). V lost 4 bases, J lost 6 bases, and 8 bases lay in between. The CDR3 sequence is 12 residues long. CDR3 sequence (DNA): TGTGCCAGCAGCCCGACCGGGGATACGCAGTATTTT. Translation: CASSPTGDTQYF.